What follows are 17 T cell receptor beta chains derived from one specimen sequenced in a study of shared clonotypes between healthy human individuals (TCRdb year 2020). The protocol used for the library was the immunoSEQ multiplex PCR assay. Held by TCRdb, this immuneACCESS table contains in-frame sequences only and omits some clones. Under half of the omission traces to an unresolved V gene where checked; the cause of the rest is unknown. The sample includes about 2.4 million clones, with approximately 94% observed a single time. In total, the top ten clones hold about 0.34% of the sample. The specimen sequenced was naive CD4+ T cells from PBMCs. The cell subset or site label, as the study defines it: CD45RA+ positively selected. The receptors come from a man in his late teens or twenties in good health. Some clones in this sample may be carry-over from other donors' samples.

The V call is TRBV7-9, the J call TRBJ2-1, with 14 bases lining up with TRBD2. The CDR3 sequence is 15 residues long. CDR1 is SEHNR and CDR2 is FQNEAQ in the germline V gene (reference sequence). The junction had 10 bases not matched to a gene; V was cut back by 6 bases and J by 12 bases. The CDR3 nucleotides are TGTGCCAGCAGTTTGACTAGCGGGGGGGTCGTCGGGCAGTTCTTC. This translates into CASSLTSGGVVGQFF.

The genes are TRBV7-6 and TRBJ2-5; D unclear. Germline V gives CDR1 SGHVS, CDR2 FNYEAQ. The CDR3 totals 13 residues. V shed 4 bases and J shed 1 base, with 7 bases lying between them. CDR3 nucleotide sequence: TGTGCCAGCAGCTCCGGCAGCCAAGAGACCCAGTACTTC. Amino acid sequence: CASSSGSQETQYF.

The chain employs TRBV7-3 and TRBJ2-4, with D possibly TRBD1 on 8 matching bases. The CDR3 spans 14 residues. Trimming took off 5 bases at V and 8 bases at J, with 16 bases between the two ends. In germline, CDR1 is SGHTA, CDR2 FQGTGA. Here the CDR3 reads CASSLTGAGDIQYF. In DNA form, the CDR3 reads TGTGCCAGCAGCCTGACAGGGGCGGGGGACATTCAGTACTTC.

V usage is TRBV21-1 and J usage is TRBJ2-7; TRBD2 reflects the table's D call only, with no check against the DNA. TRBV21-1 is recorded as a pseudogene. The CDR3 contains 17 residues. CDR3 residues: CASSTEPNRGTRYEQYF. CDR3 nucleotides: TGTGCCAGCAGCACGGAGCCAAATCGGGGGACGCGCTACGAGCAGTACTTC.

The CDR3 sequence is CASSPPWGLAGQETQYF. The CDR3 DNA reads as TGTGCCAGCAGCCCCCCATGGGGACTAGCGGGTCAAGAGACCCAGTACTTC. This sequence joins TRBV28 and TRBJ2-5; 12 nucleotides agree with TRBD2. The germline CDR1 and CDR2 sequences are MDHEN and SYDVKM. The CDR3 has 17 amino acids. The J segment lost 2 bases and the V segment lost 6 bases, leaving 10 bases of the junction unmatched.

The CDR3 spells CASSYSMRNQPQHF. The CDR3 bases are TGTGCCAGCAGTTACTCGATGCGCAATCAGCCCCAGCATTTT. The gene calls are TRBV6-6 and TRBJ1-5, with D unresolved. This CDR3 is 14 amino acids long. Per the germline V gene, CDR1 is MNHNY and CDR2 is SVGAGI (reference sequence). Trimming took off 0 bases at V and 2 bases at J, with 5 bases between the two ends.

CDR3 loop: CASSWTVGETQYF. CDR3 bases: TGCGCCAGCAGCTGGACAGTTGGAGAGACCCAGTACTTC. The chain employs TRBV4-1 and TRBJ2-5, with D tentatively TRBD1 (6 bases). Germline-derived CDR1 and CDR2 are MGHRA and YSYEKL. V lost 5 bases to trimming and J lost 4 bases, with 11 bases between them. This CDR3 region has 13 residues.

The V call is TRBV28, the J call TRBJ1-3; 7 nucleotides match TRBD1. J lost 0 bases, V lost 6 bases, and 11 bases had no gene match. CDR1 is MDHEN, CDR2 SYDVKM, per germline. This CDR3 is built from 17 residues. The CDR3 region is CASRVSFGTDSGNTIYF. Here the CDR3 DNA reads TGTGCCAGCAGGGTTTCCTTCGGGACAGACTCTGGAAACACCATATATTTT. The entire variable domain, with the rest obtained from reference TRBV28 and TRBJ1-3, is as follows: DVKVTQSSRYLVKRTGEKVFLECVQDMDHENMFWYRQDPGLGLRLIYFSYDVKMKEKGDIPEGYSVSREKKERFSLILESASTNQTSMYLCASRVSFGTDSGNTIYFGEGSWLTVV.

This chain links TRBV9 with TRBJ2-5; D is perhaps TRBD1 or TRBD2 (5 bases each). The CDR3 runs 16 residues. Germline CDR1 SGDLS, CDR2 YYNGEE. Trimming cost V 0 bases and J 1 base, with 13 bases left between them. The chain's CDR3 is CASSVGGRGAQETQYF. CDR3 DNA: TGTGCCAGCAGCGTAGGGGGAAGAGGGGCCCAAGAGACCCAGTACTTC.

There are a few counts of this clone. This chain links TRBV29-1 with TRBJ1-1, with 7 bases lining up with TRBD1. Germline CDR1 reads SQVTM; CDR2 reads ANQGSEA. CDR3 length: 13 residues. The J segment lost 1 base and the V segment lost 7 bases, leaving 6 bases of the junction unmatched. The CDR3 DNA reads TGCAGCGCCTTCGACAGGGCGAACACTGAAGCTTTCTTT. Translated: CSAFDRANTEAFF.

The chain recombines TRBV5-4 with TRBJ1-1; possible D gene TRBD1, 5 bases. The V gene lost 4 bases and the J gene lost 4 bases, with 20 bases spanning the gap. The CDR3 covers 16 residues. Germline CDR1 and CDR2: SGHNT and YYREEE (reference sequence). CDR3 nucleotides: TGTGCCAGCAGCAGGGGTTCTAGGATGAGGGGCACTGAAGCTTTCTTT. Protein product: CASSRGSRMRGTEAFF.

The gene calls are TRBV7-9 and TRBJ1-4; D possibly corresponds to TRBD1 (5 bases). Trimming stripped 4 bases from V and 5 bases from J, with 26 bases between. CDR3 length: 19 amino acids. Germline V gene sequence: CDR1 SEHNR, CDR2 FQNEAQ (reference sequence). CDR3 amino acids: CASSSQISVVGEPNEKLFF. The CDR3, as DNA: TGTGCCAGCAGCTCTCAAATATCGGTTGTGGGGGAACCCAATGAAAAACTGTTTTTT.

The genes are TRBV9 and TRBJ2-1, with D maybe TRBD2 (5 bases). V lost 7 bases and J lost 4, with 9 bases in between. Germline V gene lookup returns CDR1 SGDLS and CDR2 YYNGEE. CDR3 length: 12 residues. The CDR3, as DNA: TGTGCCAGCGGTGGACTTTACAATGAGCAGTTCTTC. It codes for CASGGLYNEQFF.

The V gene is TRBV10-3, the J gene TRBJ2-7; 10 bases are a match to TRBD2. Germline V CDR1 and CDR2: ENHRY, SYGVKD. Trimming took 10 bases from V and 3 from J; bases not matched to a gene: 6. This CDR3 comprises 13 residues. CDR3 nucleotide sequence: TGTGCCACCGGGACTAGCGATTACTACGAGCAGTACTTC. As protein: CATGTSDYYEQYF.

The chain has TRBV10-3 and TRBJ2-1; 7 nucleotides agree with TRBD2. V lost 7 bases, J lost 6 bases, and 6 bases stayed unmatched. CDR3 size: 13 residues. Per germline, CDR1 ENHRY and CDR2 SYGVKD. CDR3 sequence: CAIMGASGNEQFF. In DNA form, the CDR3 reads TGTGCCATCATGGGCGCTAGCGGCAATGAGCAGTTCTTC.

There are a few counts of this clone. The rearrangement joins TRBV9 to TRBJ1-1; D is uncertain. The CDR3 covers 15 residues. The germline V gene has CDR1 SGDLS and CDR2 YYNGEE. V was cut by 0 bases and J by 0 bases, with 9 bases left in between. CDR3 sequence: CASSVEVAMNTEAFF. The CDR3 bases are TGTGCCAGCAGCGTAGAGGTAGCAATGAACACTGAAGCTTTCTTT.

Here the CDR3 reads CASSVVQGHGFAEAFF. The CDR3 DNA is TGTGCCAGCAGCGTAGTCCAGGGGCATGGATTTGCTGAAGCTTTCTTT. This rearrangement joins TRBV9 to TRBJ1-1, with D possibly matching TRBD1 (6 bases). This CDR3 comprises 16 residues. The V and J ends lost 0 bases and 6 bases respectively, with 18 bases between them. Germline V CDR1 and CDR2: SGDLS, YYNGEE.